This is a list of T cell receptor beta chains from one sample in a study of control samples from healthy donors and cancer patients. The repertoire was sequenced with immunoSEQ multiplex PCR; TCRdb's copy has only in-frame clones and lacks some. This sample has 150,000 or so clones; more than 90% occur once, and the top ten carry 5.5% to 7%. Sequencing was done on a sample of blood. These receptors were taken from a man in his late teens or twenties in good health. The CDR3 runs from the conserved cysteine through the conserved F or W. D genes are given only for firm matches. Expanded clones get a size class; other rows say once, few or many, or leave the size out.

J: TRBJ2-5; size: .; D: TRBD2; V: TRBV2; DNA: TGTGCCAGCAGTGAATTTTGGGGGGGAGAGACCCAGTACTTC; CDR3: CASSEFWGGETQYF
J: TRBJ2-3; size: .; D: .; V: TRBV9; DNA: TGTGCCAGCAGCGTAGAACAACTCACAGATACGCAGTATTTT; CDR3: CASSVEQLTDTQYF
J: TRBJ1-1; size: .; D: .; V: TRBV14; DNA: TGTGCCAGCAGCCAAGCTCTTAGGGGGAACACTGAAGCTTTCTTT; CDR3: CASSQALRGNTEAFF
J: TRBJ1-5; size: .; D: .; V: TRBV7-9; DNA: TGTGCCAGCAGCTCCGAACTTGGGGCAGGAGGTCAGCCCCAGCATTTT; CDR3: CASSSELGAGGQPQHF
J: TRBJ2-1; size: .; D: .; V: TRBV3-1/TRBV3-2; DNA: TGTGCCAGCAGCCAAGCTCCGGACCCAAACAATGAGCAGTTCTTC; CDR3: CASSQAPDPNNEQFF
J: TRBJ1-4; size: .; D: .; V: TRBV7-9; DNA: TGTGCCAGCAGCTTAGACCGAACCGGGGAAAAACTGTTTTTT; CDR3: CASSLDRTGEKLFF
J: TRBJ1-4; size: .; D: TRBD1; V: TRBV5-5; DNA: TGTGCCAGCAGCTTGGGGCACAGGGGACGCGGCCGTAATGAAAAACTGTTTTTT; CDR3: CASSLGHRGRGRNEKLFF
J: TRBJ2-4; size: .; D: .; V: TRBV18; DNA: TGTGCCAGCTCACTCCCCGGACCGGTCTGGGACATTCAGTACTTC; CDR3: CASSLPGPVWDIQYF
J: TRBJ1-2; size: .; D: TRBD1; V: TRBV7-9; DNA: TGTGCCAGCAGCACAGGGGCGGACGGCCCCTATGGCTACACCTTC; CDR3: CASSTGADGPYGYTF
J: TRBJ2-6; size: .; D: TRBD1; V: TRBV5-5; DNA: TGTGCCAGCAGCTTGTCCCGAGGGGGCTTCGGGGCCAACGTCCTGACTTTC; CDR3: CASSLSRGGFGANVLTF
J: TRBJ1-6; size: few; D: .; V: TRBV19; DNA: TGTGCCAGTAGTTTGGCTAATTCACCCCTCCACTTT; CDR3: CASSLANSPLHF
J: TRBJ1-2; size: once; D: TRBD1; V: TRBV18; DNA: TGTGCCAGCTCACCAAAGGGACAGGGGTTCTATGGCTACACCTTC; CDR3: CASSPKGQGFYGYTF
J: TRBJ1-2; size: .; D: .; V: TRBV19; DNA: TGTGCCAGTTCAACAAGGGCAGGGTATGGCTACACCTTC; CDR3: CASSTRAGYGYTF
J: TRBJ2-7; size: .; D: TRBD1; V: TRBV11-2; DNA: TGTGCCAGCAGCTTAGGAGGGGGCGGAATTCCCTACGAGCAGTACTTC; CDR3: CASSLGGGGIPYEQYF
J: TRBJ1-2; size: .; D: TRBD1; V: TRBV29-1; DNA: TGCAGCGTTGAAGACGGGACAGGGGGCGCGTGGGGCTACACCTTC; CDR3: CSVEDGTGGAWGYTF
J: TRBJ2-1; size: .; D: TRBD2; V: TRBV4-1; DNA: TGCGCCAGCAGCCGGGGGGGGGACTACAATGAGCAGTTCTTC; CDR3: CASSRGGDYNEQFF